This record covers a single T cell receptor (beta chain). Its antigen is unidentified. Resected material from corrective heart surgery provided the thymus tissue analysed. Infants served as donors; they were healthy and Finnish and were having corrective surgery for congenital heart defects. V shed 0 bases and J shed 8 bases, with 19 bases lying between them. CDR3 length: 16 residues. CDR1 is SGHTA, CDR2 FQGNSA, per germline. This sample was included in a study of human thymus T cells. Sequencing was performed with immunoSEQ multiplex PCR; in TCRdb, only in-frame clones are kept and a portion is missing. Among around 120,000 clones listed, around 94% were seen once. General study points: In unrelated individuals, thymic repertoires overlapped highly, according to related research. Apparent skewing of V and J gene usage characterized both thymic and blood repertoires.

The chain has TRBV7-2 and TRBJ1-2, with D maybe TRBD1 (6 bases). Source material: thymus tissue. The receptor was isolated from a boy under three years old with a congenital heart defect but otherwise immunologically healthy. The CDR3 loop is CASSLARQVKINGYTF. CDR3 in DNA: TGTGCCAGCAGCTTAGCTCGACAGGTTAAAATTAACGGCTACACCTTC.